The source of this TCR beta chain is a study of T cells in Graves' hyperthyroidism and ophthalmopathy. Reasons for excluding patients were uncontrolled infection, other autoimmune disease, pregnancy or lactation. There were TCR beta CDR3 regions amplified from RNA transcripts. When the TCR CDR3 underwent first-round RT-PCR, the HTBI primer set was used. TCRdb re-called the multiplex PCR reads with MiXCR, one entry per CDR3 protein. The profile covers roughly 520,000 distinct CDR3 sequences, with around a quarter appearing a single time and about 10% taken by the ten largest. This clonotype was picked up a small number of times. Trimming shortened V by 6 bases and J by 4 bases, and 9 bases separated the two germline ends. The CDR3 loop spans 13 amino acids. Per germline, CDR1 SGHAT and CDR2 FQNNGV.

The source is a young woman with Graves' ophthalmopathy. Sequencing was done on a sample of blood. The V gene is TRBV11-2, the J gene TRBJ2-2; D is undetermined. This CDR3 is CASRPDGTGELFF. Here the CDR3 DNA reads TGTGCCAGCAGACCAGACGGCACCGGGGAGCTGTTTTTT.